These T cell receptor beta chains were read from a single sample in a study of blood T cells in healthy people across ages. TCRdb processed the 5' RACE reads anew with MiXCR; each CDR3 protein has one entry. The sample includes just under 900,000 distinct CDR3 sequences, more than 25% of them seen just once. Material for sequencing was blood. The receptors come from an elderly woman in good health. CDR3s include the opening cysteine and the closing phenylalanine or tryptophan. A D gene is named only where the DNA matches it firmly. Clone sizes are given selectively: once, few, many, or a class where the clone is expanded.

TRBJ2-7,many,TRBV28,.,CASSLSGTAGYEQYF,TGTGCCAGCAGTTTGTCCGGGACTGCAGGCTACGAGCAGTACTTC
TRBJ2-7,.,TRBV4-1,TRBD1,CASSDPGQGINEQYF,TGCGCCAGCAGTGACCCGGGACAGGGCATCAACGAGCAGTACTTC
TRBJ2-7,many,TRBV5-1,TRBD1,CASSWRTGTGVYEQYF,TGCGCCAGCAGCTGGAGGACCGGGACAGGCGTTTACGAGCAGTACTTC
TRBJ1-2,.,TRBV12-3/TRBV12-4,.,CASSPLQGYGYTF,TGTGCCAGCAGTCCCCTCCAGGGGTATGGCTACACCTTC
TRBJ2-2,.,TRBV19,.,CASSEQPTIVTGELFF,TGTGCCAGTAGCGAACAGCCAACTATAGTCACCGGGGAGCTGTTTTTT
TRBJ2-2,few,TRBV11-2,TRBD1,CASSSIRDRTNTGELFF,TGTGCCAGCAGCTCGATCCGGGACAGGACGAACACCGGGGAGCTGTTTTTT
TRBJ1-1,many,TRBV12-3/TRBV12-4,.,CASSLARATEAFF,TGTGCCAGCAGTTTAGCCAGGGCCACTGAAGCTTTCTTT
TRBJ1-2,many,TRBV29-1,.,CSAGLGRGGGYTF,TGCAGCGCTGGATTGGGACGAGGCGGTGGCTACACCTTC
TRBJ1-1,few,TRBV18,TRBD1,CASLPGGGNTEAFF,TGTGCCAGCTTACCAGGGGGCGGGAACACTGAAGCTTTCTTT
TRBJ1-6,few,TRBV14,TRBD1,CAGSPTQTGRSSPLHF,TGTGCCGGCAGCCCAACGCAGACAGGGAGGAGTTCACCCCTCCACTTT
TRBJ1-2,many,TRBV20-1,.,CSASSTDYGYTF,TGCAGTGCTAGTTCGACAGACTATGGCTACACCTTC
TRBJ2-1,many,TRBV9,.,CASSVGGSYNEQFF,TGTGCCAGCAGCGTAGGGGGCTCCTACAATGAGCAGTTCTTC
TRBJ1-5,.,TRBV2,TRBD1,CASRGQGINQPQHF,TGTGCCAGCAGGGGACAGGGGATCAATCAGCCCCAGCATTTT
TRBJ2-7,.,TRBV6-5,.,CASSYPRLTTNEQYF,TGTGCCAGCAGTTACCCAAGACTCACCACTAATGAGCAGTACTTC
TRBJ1-2,many,TRBV29-1,.,CSVEGPQSAANYGYTF,TGCAGCGTTGAGGGACCGCAGAGCGCAGCTAACTATGGCTACACCTTC
TRBJ2-3,many,TRBV5-6,TRBD1,CASSLANRGRTQYF,TGTGCCAGCAGCTTGGCCAACAGGGGTCGGACGCAGTATTTT
TRBJ2-3,many,TRBV20-1,TRBD2,CSARASGVSTDTQYF,TGCAGTGCTAGGGCTAGCGGGGTCAGCACAGATACGCAGTATTTT
TRBJ1-4,few,TRBV4-1,.,CASSQDPGTRDEKLFF,TGCGCCAGCAGCCAAGATCCCGGGACACGAGATGAAAAACTGTTTTTT
TRBJ1-2,few,TRBV29-1,TRBD1,CSVGGTSGTGGVTGYTF,TGCAGCGTCGGAGGGACATCCGGGACAGGGGGCGTTACTGGCTACACCTTC
TRBJ1-4,many,TRBV15,TRBD1,CATSRGRQGGEKLFF,TGTGCCACCAGCAGAGGGAGACAGGGTGGTGAAAAACTGTTTTTT
TRBJ1-2,few,TRBV5-1,.,CASSSSGTEAKSDGYTF,TGCGCCAGCAGCTCCTCGGGGACGGAAGCTAAAAGTGATGGCTACACCTTC
TRBJ2-3,many,TRBV5-1,TRBD2,CASSVAGAGDTQYF,TGCGCCAGCTCCGTAGCGGGGGCTGGCGATACGCAGTATTTT
TRBJ2-4,many,TRBV12-3/TRBV12-4,.,CASSLPQAKNIQYF,TGTGCCAGCAGTTTACCCCAGGCCAAAAACATTCAGTACTTC
TRBJ2-7,many,TRBV6-2/TRBV6-3,TRBD1,CASRGWTGGHYEQYF,TGTGCCAGCAGGGGATGGACAGGGGGCCACTACGAGCAGTACTTC
TRBJ2-7,many,TRBV2,TRBD2,CASSEAGTSGVEQYF,TGTGCCAGCAGTGAAGCGGGCACTAGCGGGGTTGAGCAGTACTTC
TRBJ1-1,.,TRBV20-1,.,CSARDVGEGTEAFF,TGCAGTGCTAGAGATGTGGGAGAGGGCACTGAAGCTTTCTTT
TRBJ2-7,many,TRBV5-5,.,CASSFRDTSYEQYF,TGTGCCAGCAGCTTCCGGGACACCTCCTACGAGCAGTACTTC
TRBJ1-1,few,TRBV11-2,.,CASSKPPGTEAFF,TGTGCCAGCAGCAAACCCCCAGGGACTGAAGCTTTCTTT
TRBJ2-5,many,TRBV7-9,TRBD1,CASSLGDRYQETQYF,TGTGCCAGCAGCTTAGGGGACAGGTACCAAGAGACCCAGTACTTC
TRBJ2-7,once,TRBV7-6,TRBD1,CASSTNRGVDHEQYF,TGTGCCAGCAGCACTAACAGGGGAGTTGACCACGAGCAGTACTTC
TRBJ2-1,.,TRBV3-1,TRBD1,CASSQPLNRRGLNNEQFF,TGTGCCAGCAGCCAACCTCTAAATCGCAGGGGGCTTAACAATGAGCAGTTCTTC
TRBJ1-2,.,TRBV30,.,CAWSQTVYGYTF,TGTGCCTGGAGTCAGACAGTCTATGGCTACACCTTC
TRBJ2-4,many,TRBV6-2/TRBV6-3,TRBD2,CASAPGGGAEGNIQYF,TGTGCCAGCGCCCCGGGGGGGGGCGCGGAGGGAAACATTCAGTACTTC
TRBJ2-1,.,TRBV9,TRBD1,CASSPGTGLRNEQFF,TGTGCCAGCAGCCCCGGGACAGGCCTTAGGAATGAGCAGTTCTTC
TRBJ2-7,few,TRBV5-7,.,CASSSRRLQLSYEQYF,TGTGCCAGCAGCTCCAGAAGACTCCAGCTCTCCTACGAGCAGTACTTC
TRBJ1-4,many,TRBV20-1,.,CSAGRGSEKLFF,TGCAGTGCCGGACGGGGGTCTGAAAAACTGTTTTTT
TRBJ2-7,many,TRBV7-2,.,CASSSTPGGSYEQYF,TGTGCCAGCAGCTCAACTCCCGGGGGATCCTACGAGCAGTACTTC
TRBJ2-2,few,TRBV5-6,.,CASSLSRVSGELFF,TGTGCCAGCAGCCTCAGTCGGGTATCCGGGGAGCTGTTTTTT
TRBJ2-5,many,TRBV7-2,.,CASSRLAGTQYF,TGTGCCAGCAGCCGACTGGCGGGGACCCAGTACTTC
TRBJ1-5,.,TRBV30,TRBD1,CAWSVERVRGRDQPQHF,TGTGCCTGGAGTGTAGAAAGGGTCAGGGGGCGCGATCAGCCCCAGCATTTT
TRBJ1-1,.,TRBV11-2,TRBD1,CASSPTGSRGTEAFF,TGTGCCAGCAGCCCGACAGGGAGCAGGGGCACTGAAGCTTTCTTT
TRBJ2-7,few,TRBV7-2,.,CASSDEQYF,TGTGCCAGCAGCGACGAGCAGTACTTC
TRBJ2-1,many,TRBV24-1,.,CATSDSGTYLYNEQFF,TGTGCCACCAGTGATAGCGGGACATACTTATACAATGAGCAGTTCTTC
TRBJ2-3,.,TRBV7-2,TRBD2,CASNSAGASTDTQYF,TGTGCCAGCAACTCAGCGGGAGCCAGCACAGATACGCAGTATTTT
TRBJ1-2,.,TRBV6-6,.,CASRDDRSANYGYTF,TGTGCCAGCAGGGATGACAGAAGCGCTAACTATGGCTACACCTTC
TRBJ2-6,.,TRBV2,.,CASSERVVNVLTF,TGTGCCAGCAGTGAAAGGGTGGTCAACGTCCTGACTTTC
TRBJ2-1,many,TRBV4-1,TRBD2,CASSQVHSGGSSYNEQFF,TGCGCCAGCAGCCAAGTCCACAGCGGGGGGAGCTCCTACAATGAGCAGTTCTTC
TRBJ2-3,.,TRBV5-1,TRBD1,CASSSRDRETDTQYF,TGCGCCAGCAGCTCCCGGGACAGGGAGACAGATACGCAGTATTTT
TRBJ2-5,many,TRBV29-1,.,CSVHGSWGETQYF,TGCAGCGTCCATGGTTCGTGGGGGGAGACCCAGTACTTC
TRBJ2-3,many,TRBV20-1,.,CSARDLGDTQYF,TGCAGTGCTAGAGATTTAGGAGATACGCAGTATTTT
TRBJ2-7,many,TRBV13,.,CASSLRLSEQYF,TGTGCCAGCAGCTTACGGCTATCCGAGCAGTACTTC
TRBJ2-2,.,TRBV7-2,TRBD2,CASSQLAALNTGELFF,TGTGCCAGCAGCCAACTAGCGGCTTTAAACACCGGGGAGCTGTTTTTT
TRBJ2-7,many,TRBV6-2/TRBV6-3,TRBD1,CASSFRGFDPYEQYF,TGTGCCAGCAGTTTCAGGGGGTTCGACCCCTACGAGCAGTACTTC
TRBJ2-4,many,TRBV2,TRBD1,CASADRVNIQYF,TGTGCCAGCGCAGACAGGGTAAACATTCAGTACTTC
TRBJ2-5,many,TRBV6-5,.,CASGWVETQYF,TGTGCCTCCGGGTGGGTTGAGACCCAGTACTTC